This T cell receptor beta chain was captured by sequencing in a study of OX40 agonist ivuxolimab in advanced cancers. General study results and limits: The investigators did not determine what antigen specificity the expanded peripheral T cells had.

Sequenced by immunoSEQ multiplex PCR; TCRdb stores in-frame clones only, minus some. The table lists fewer than 45,000 clones, 74% of them singletons. Germline V lookup: CDR1 MNHNS, CDR2 SASEGT. Unmatched junction bases numbered 9, after V lost 6 bases and J lost 5 bases. The CDR3 has 15 amino acids. Remarks on this clone: The antigen is not known.

Peripheral blood came from all dose cohorts at three timepoints. V gene TRBV6-1 combines with J gene TRBJ1-5, with 8 bases identical to TRBD1. The TCR originated in an adult with an advanced solid tumor such as melanoma, head and neck, liver or kidney cancer. The source was CD4+ or CD8+ T cells sorted from blood, collected in a trial of the OX40 agonist ivuxolimab. The CDR3 DNA follows: TGTGCCAGCAGGGCAACGACAGGGGAACATCAGCCCCAGCATTTT. This sequence encodes CASRATTGEHQPQHF.